This T cell receptor (beta chain) was retrieved from a study of beta chain features in type 1 diabetes. Findings and limits, study-wide: TCRB CDR3s were moderately but significantly shorter in Type 1 diabetes patients in all four CD4+ subsets. Any HLA type influence on TCRB rearrangement was left unresolved here.

This clone was detected many times. The antigen is unknown. As every portion of the isolated RNA was reverse transcribed, the sequencing read expressed TCRB transcripts. Repertoires were generated with immunoSEQ multiplex PCR, while TCRdb's copy carries only in-frame clones and drops some. The data contain around 170,000 clones, approximately 8.4% of them singletons. CD45RO/CCR7/CD25/CD127/CD95/CD27 staining was used to isolate CD4+ naive, central memory, regulatory and stem cell-like memory cells by sorting. The V and J ends lost 3 bases and 3 bases respectively, with 13 bases between them. The CDR3 loop spans 15 amino acids. Germline V gene lookup returns CDR1 SGHDN and CDR2 FVKESK.

This sequence joins TRBV14 and TRBJ2-3; possibly TRBD2 for D (6 bases). This clonotype originated in a woman in her late teens or twenties in good health. Material for sequencing was central memory CD4+ T cells from blood. The CDR3 nucleotides read TGTGCCAGCAGCCACCAAGCGGGTCAGACAGATACGCAGTATTTT. Its translation is CASSHQAGQTDTQYF.